This note documents a single T cell receptor (beta chain) sequence. Its antigen remains unknown. This CDR3 has 17 residues. The germline gives CDR1 SGHVS, CDR2 FQNEAQ. The V gene end was trimmed by 5 bases and the J gene end by 6 bases; junction bases not matched to a gene: 15. One entry per CDR3 protein results from TCRdb running MiXCR on the reads. The sample includes 650,000 to 900,000 distinct CDR3 sequences, around a third of them seen just once. The sample originates from a study of T cell repertoires in cytomegalovirus infection. This chain links TRBV7-8 with TRBJ1-5; 8 bases fit TRBD1. The receptor was isolated from a human donor in good health (CMV status not recorded). Some clones in this sample may be carry-over from other donors' samples. The starting material was cultured CD8+ T cells from PBMCs, obtained from culture after CMV antigen stimulation. CDR3 sequence: CASSLIRTGSVVQPQHF. The CDR3 DNA is TGTGCCAGCAGCCTCATTAGGACAGGGAGCGTGGTTCAGCCCCAGCATTTT.